Listed below are T cell receptor beta chains from one sample, sequenced in a study of T cells in Graves' hyperthyroidism and ophthalmopathy. TCRdb re-analysed the multiplex PCR reads in MiXCR, keeping a single row per CDR3 protein. The data contain 500,000 to 550,000 distinct CDR3 sequences, less than 25% of them singletons. The sequencing input was blood. Receptors were obtained from a man between 18 and 35 years old with Graves' hyperthyroidism. Each CDR3 is given without its conserved first and last residue. Fields, in order: V gene, CDR3 protein.

TRBV5-1	ASSLNSFYEQY
TRBV6-5	ASSSLQALGSNQPQH
TRBV12-3/TRBV12-4	ASSSTFGQPQH
TRBV7-9	ASSFLDRDSYGYT
TRBV27	ASRTPTDEAF
TRBV28	ASSLPRTGYGYT
TRBV19	ASSFRTEPNYGYT
TRBV18	ASSPPTGGKAKTQY
TRBV6-2/TRBV6-3	ASSTHRGTNYGYT
TRBV10-3	AISESNVPKDEQY
TRBV6-1	ASSAPDSYGYT